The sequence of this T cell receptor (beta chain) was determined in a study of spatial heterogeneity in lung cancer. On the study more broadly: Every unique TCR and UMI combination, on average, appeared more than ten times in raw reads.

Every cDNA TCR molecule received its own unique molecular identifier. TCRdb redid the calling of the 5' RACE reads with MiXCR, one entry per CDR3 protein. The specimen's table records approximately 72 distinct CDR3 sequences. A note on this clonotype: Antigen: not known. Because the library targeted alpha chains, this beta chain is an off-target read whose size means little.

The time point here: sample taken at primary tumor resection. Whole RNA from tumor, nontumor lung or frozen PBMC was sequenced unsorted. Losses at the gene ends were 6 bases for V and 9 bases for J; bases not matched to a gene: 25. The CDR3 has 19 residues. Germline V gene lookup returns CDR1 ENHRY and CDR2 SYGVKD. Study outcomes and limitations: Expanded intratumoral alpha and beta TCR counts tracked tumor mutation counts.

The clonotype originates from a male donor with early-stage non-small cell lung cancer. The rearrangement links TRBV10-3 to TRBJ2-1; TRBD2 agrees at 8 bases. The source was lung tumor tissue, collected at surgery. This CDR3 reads CAISAGEPLAGPPQGEQFF. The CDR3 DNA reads TGTGCCATCAGCGCCGGGGAACCGCTAGCGGGCCCGCCACAGGGTGAGCAGTTCTTC.